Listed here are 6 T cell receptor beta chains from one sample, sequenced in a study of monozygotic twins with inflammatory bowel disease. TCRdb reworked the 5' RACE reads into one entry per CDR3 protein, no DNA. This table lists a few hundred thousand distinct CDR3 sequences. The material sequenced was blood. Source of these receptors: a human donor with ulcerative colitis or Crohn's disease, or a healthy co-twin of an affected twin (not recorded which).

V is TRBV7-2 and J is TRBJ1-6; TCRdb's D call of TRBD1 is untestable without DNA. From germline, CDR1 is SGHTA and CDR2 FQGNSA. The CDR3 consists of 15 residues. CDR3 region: CASSTGQRMNSPLHF.

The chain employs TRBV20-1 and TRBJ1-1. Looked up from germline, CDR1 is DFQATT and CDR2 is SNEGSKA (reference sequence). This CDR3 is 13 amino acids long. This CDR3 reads CSASLPRGTEAFF.

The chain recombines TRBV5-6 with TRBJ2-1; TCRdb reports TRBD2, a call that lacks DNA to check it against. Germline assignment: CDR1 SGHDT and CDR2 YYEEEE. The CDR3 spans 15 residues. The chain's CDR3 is CASSISGGAQNEQFF.

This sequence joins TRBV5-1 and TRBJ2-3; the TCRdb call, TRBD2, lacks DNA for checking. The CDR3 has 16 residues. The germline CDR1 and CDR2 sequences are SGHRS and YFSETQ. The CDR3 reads CASSWGWDSSTDTQYF.

CDR3 sequence reads: CASSRGTGAYGYTF. The chain combines TRBV5-6 with TRBJ1-2; TCRdb designates TRBD1, a call that cannot be tested without DNA. The CDR3 sequence is 14 residues long. Germline CDR1 is SGHDT and CDR2 is YYEEEE.

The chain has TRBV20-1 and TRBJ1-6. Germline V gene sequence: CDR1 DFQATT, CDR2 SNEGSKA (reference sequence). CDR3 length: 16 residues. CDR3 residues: CSASDGPEVRHSPLHF.